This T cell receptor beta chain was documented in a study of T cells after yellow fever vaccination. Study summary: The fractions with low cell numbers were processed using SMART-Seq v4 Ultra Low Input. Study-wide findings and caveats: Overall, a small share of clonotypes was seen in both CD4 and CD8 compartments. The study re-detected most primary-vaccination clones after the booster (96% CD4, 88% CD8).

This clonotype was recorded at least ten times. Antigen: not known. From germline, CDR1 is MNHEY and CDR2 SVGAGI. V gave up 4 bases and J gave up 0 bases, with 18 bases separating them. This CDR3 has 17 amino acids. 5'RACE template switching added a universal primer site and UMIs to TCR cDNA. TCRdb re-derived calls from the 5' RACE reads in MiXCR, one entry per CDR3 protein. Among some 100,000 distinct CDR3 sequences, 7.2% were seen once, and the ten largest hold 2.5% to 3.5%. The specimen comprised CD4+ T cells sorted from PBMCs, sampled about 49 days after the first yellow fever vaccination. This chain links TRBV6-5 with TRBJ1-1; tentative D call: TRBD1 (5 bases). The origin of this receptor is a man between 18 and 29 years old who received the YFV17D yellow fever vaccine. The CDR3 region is CASSFVTPGTVNTEAFF. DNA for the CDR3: TGTGCCAGCAGTTTCGTCACCCCCGGGACGGTGAACACTGAAGCTTTCTTT.